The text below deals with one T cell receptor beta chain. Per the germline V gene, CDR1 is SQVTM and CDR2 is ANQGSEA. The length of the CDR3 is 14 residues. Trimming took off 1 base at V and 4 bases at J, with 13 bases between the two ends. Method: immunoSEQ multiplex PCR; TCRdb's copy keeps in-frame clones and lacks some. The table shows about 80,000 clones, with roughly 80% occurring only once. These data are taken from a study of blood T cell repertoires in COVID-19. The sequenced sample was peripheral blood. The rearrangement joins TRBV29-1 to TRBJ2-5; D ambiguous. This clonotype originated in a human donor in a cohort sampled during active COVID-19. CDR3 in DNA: TGCAGCGTTGAAGTGAGCAGGATCTCAGAGACCCAGTACTTC. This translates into CSVEVSRISETQYF.